Each of the 10 T cell receptor beta chains below was sequenced from the same sample in a study of spatial heterogeneity in lung cancer (dated by TCRdb to the late 2010s). Results the study describes overall, beyond this receptor: The tumor nonsynonymous mutation count correlated with the number of expanded alpha and beta TCRs within the tumor.

According to the study, the label for this sample's time point signals: sample taken at primary tumor resection. These TCRs' antigens remain unknown. Library generation was performed with 5' RACE. The instrument was a NextSeq 500. The public reads were quality trimmed at Q25 with fastp and then assembled into clones with MiXCR by TCRdb, keeping productive beta chains. Rows are unified per CDR3 protein, each entry keeping the most common DNA and genes. This sample comprises 2,000 to 3,000 distinct CDR3 sequences, roughly a fifth of them detected only once. The ten largest clones represent 24% of the sample. The sample consisted of lung tumor tissue, taken at surgery. The receptors originated from a male donor with early-stage non-small cell lung cancer.

This clonotype is labeled large (0.1 to 1%). The rearrangement joins TRBV2 to TRBJ1-1, with D unclear. CDR3 length: 12 amino acids. V lost 2 bases to trimming and J lost 3 bases, with 4 bases between them. Germline assignment: CDR1 SNHLY and CDR2 FYNNEI. CDR3 in amino acids: CASSEQDTEAFF. CDR3 sequence (DNA): TGTGCCAGCAGTGAACAGGACACTGAAGCTTTCTTT.

By its share, this clonotype is medium-sized. The CDR3 nucleotides read TGCAGTGCTCACCCCATTAGCGGGACTAGAAATGAGCAGTTCTTC. Its protein product is CSAHPISGTRNEQFF. The chain carries TRBV20-1 and TRBJ2-1; 8 bases are a match to TRBD2. CDR3 length: 15 amino acids. In germline, CDR1 is DFQATT, CDR2 SNEGSKA (reference sequence). Unmatched junction bases numbered 13, after V lost 5 bases and J lost 7 bases.

This clonotype is medium-sized within its sample. The chain has TRBV18 and TRBJ2-7; no clear D gene. CDR1 is KGHSH and CDR2 is LQKENI in the germline V gene. Trimming cost V 3 bases and J 1 base, with 10 bases left between them. The CDR3 runs 14 residues. The CDR3 DNA reads as TGTGCCAGCTCACCCTTCGGCAGTTCCTACGAGCAGTACTTC. This sequence encodes CASSPFGSSYEQYF.

This clonotype was seen repeatedly, ten times or more. The rearrangement links TRBV11-2 to TRBJ1-4, with D possibly being TRBD1 (5 bases). Trimming shortened V by 5 bases and J by 5 bases, and 18 bases separated the two germline ends. The CDR3 has 16 amino acids. Germline loops: CDR1 SGHAT, CDR2 FQNNGV. CDR3 nucleotide sequence: TGTGCCAGCAGCACCCGAGGCGGGGGGACGAATGAAAAACTGTTTTTT. Protein: CASSTRGGGTNEKLFF.

This sequence joins TRBV27 and TRBJ2-2, with a possible D match to TRBD1 (5 bases). V lost 0 bases and J lost 2, with 16 bases in between. From germline, CDR1 is MNHEY and CDR2 SMNVEV (reference sequence). The CDR3 consists of 18 residues. CDR3 nucleotides: TGTGCCAGCAGTTTATCGCAGTTGGGGCCCGGTAACACCGGGGAGCTGTTTTTT. This encodes CASSLSQLGPGNTGELFF.

This clonotype is large. The rearrangement joins TRBV30 to TRBJ1-4, with a possible D match to TRBD1 (5 bases). The CDR3 has 18 amino acids. V was pared by 0 bases and J by 0 bases, with 17 bases between. CDR1 is GTSNPN and CDR2 is SVGIG in the germline V gene (reference sequence). The CDR3 DNA follows: TGTGCCTGGAGTGTAGTCCTTGGGACGGGAACAACTAATGAAAAACTGTTTTTT. It is translated as CAWSVVLGTGTTNEKLFF.

The sample holds many counts of this clonotype. The chain joins TRBV14 to TRBJ1-2, with D tentatively TRBD1 (5 bases). The CDR3 runs 18 residues. V was cut by 4 bases and J by 5 bases, with 26 bases left in between. CDR1 and CDR2 from the germline V gene are SGHDN and FVKESK. The CDR3 sequence: CASSPHFDSTPIRYGYTF. As DNA, the CDR3 is TGTGCCAGCAGCCCCCACTTCGACAGTACCCCGATCAGATATGGCTACACCTTC.

This clonotype showed up just a few times. This chain joins TRBV14 and TRBJ2-3; 13 bases match TRBD2. Trimming took 7 bases from V and 3 from J; bases not matched to a gene: 7. This CDR3 comprises 16 residues. Germline values: CDR1 SGHDN, CDR2 FVKESK. The CDR3 loop reads CASTPGLAGATDTQYF. The CDR3, as DNA: TGTGCCAGCACCCCAGGACTAGCGGGAGCAACAGATACGCAGTATTTT.

This clonotype is categorized as medium-sized (0.01 to 0.1%). V and J are TRBV6-2 or TRBV6-3 and TRBJ1-1; TRBD1 matches 9 bases. Germline V lookup: CDR1 MNHEY, CDR2 SVGEGT. Trimming cost V 4 bases and J 4 bases; bases outside gene matches: 10. The CDR3 has 16 residues. The CDR3 spells CASSSDKTGGSTEAFF. The CDR3 nucleotides are TGTGCCAGCAGTTCCGACAAGACAGGGGGTAGCACTGAAGCTTTCTTT.

Here the CDR3 reads CSVTRLAGGNEQFF. The CDR3 nucleotides are TGCAGCGTTACCCGTCTAGCGGGGGGCAATGAGCAGTTCTTC. The chain recombines TRBV29-1 with TRBJ2-1; 11 bases align to TRBD2. The CDR3 is made up of 14 amino acids. V shed 5 bases, J shed 6 bases, and the junction held 6 bases outside the gene matches. Per the germline V gene, CDR1 is SQVTM and CDR2 is ANQGSEA.